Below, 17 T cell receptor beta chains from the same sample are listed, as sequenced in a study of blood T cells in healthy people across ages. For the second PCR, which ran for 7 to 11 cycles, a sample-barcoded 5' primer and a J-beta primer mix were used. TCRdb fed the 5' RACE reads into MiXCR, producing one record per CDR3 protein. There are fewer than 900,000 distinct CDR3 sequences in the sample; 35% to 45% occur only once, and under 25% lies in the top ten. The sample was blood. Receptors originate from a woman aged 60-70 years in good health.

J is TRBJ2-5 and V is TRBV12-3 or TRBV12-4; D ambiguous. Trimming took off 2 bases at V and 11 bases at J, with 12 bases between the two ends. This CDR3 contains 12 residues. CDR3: CASSLRINEQYF. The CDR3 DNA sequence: TGTGCCAGCAGTTTAAGGATCAATGAGCAGTACTTC.

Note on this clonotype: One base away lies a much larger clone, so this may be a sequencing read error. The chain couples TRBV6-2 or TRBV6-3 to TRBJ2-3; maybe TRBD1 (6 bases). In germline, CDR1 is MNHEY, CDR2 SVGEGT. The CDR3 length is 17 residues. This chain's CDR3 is CASSYSSRGSSIDTQYF. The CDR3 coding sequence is TGTGCCAGCAGTTACTCGAGCAGGGGTTCTAGCATAGATACGCAGTATTTT.

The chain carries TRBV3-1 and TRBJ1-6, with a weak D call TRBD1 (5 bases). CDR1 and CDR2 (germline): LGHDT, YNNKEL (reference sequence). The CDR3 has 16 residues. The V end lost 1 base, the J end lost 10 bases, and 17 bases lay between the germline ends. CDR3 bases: TGTGCCAGCAGCCAAGGTGTCAGGGTGGTTTTGTCACCCCTCCACTTT. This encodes CASSQGVRVVLSPLHF.

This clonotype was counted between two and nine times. CDR3 sequence: CASSLKSQENYNEQFF. The CDR3 DNA is TGCGCCAGCAGCTTGAAGTCCCAGGAAAACTACAATGAGCAGTTCTTC. The genes are TRBV5-1 and TRBJ2-1; no clear D. The germline V and J ends were trimmed by 1 base and 3 bases, with 14 bases remaining between them. The CDR3 covers 16 residues. Germline V CDR1 and CDR2: SGHRS, YFSETQ.

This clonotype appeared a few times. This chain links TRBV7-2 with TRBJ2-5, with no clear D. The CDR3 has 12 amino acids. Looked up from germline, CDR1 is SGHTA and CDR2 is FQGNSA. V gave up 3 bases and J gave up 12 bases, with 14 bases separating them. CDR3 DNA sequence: TGTGCCAGCAGCTTGGATAGCTCGGTGAAGTACTTC. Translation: CASSLDSSVKYF.

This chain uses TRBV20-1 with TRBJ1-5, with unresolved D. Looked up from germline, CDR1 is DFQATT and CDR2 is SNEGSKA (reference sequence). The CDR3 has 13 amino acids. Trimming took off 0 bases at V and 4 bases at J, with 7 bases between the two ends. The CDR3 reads CSAREWVNQPQHF. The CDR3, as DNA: TGCAGTGCTAGAGAATGGGTAAATCAGCCCCAGCATTTT.

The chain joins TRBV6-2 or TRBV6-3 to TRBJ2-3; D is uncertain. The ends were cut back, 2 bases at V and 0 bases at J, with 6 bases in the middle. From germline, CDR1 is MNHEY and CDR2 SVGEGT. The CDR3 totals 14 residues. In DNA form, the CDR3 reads TGTGCCAGCAGTTACCTAGTCAGCACAGATACGCAGTATTTT. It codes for CASSYLVSTDTQYF.

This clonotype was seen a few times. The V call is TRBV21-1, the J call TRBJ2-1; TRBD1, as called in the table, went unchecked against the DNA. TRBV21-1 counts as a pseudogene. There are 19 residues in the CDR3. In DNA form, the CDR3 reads TGTGCCAGCAGCAATGATGTATCTCCCCGTGAGGGGGTCTGCAATGAGCAGTTCTTC. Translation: CASSNDVSPREGVCNEQFF.

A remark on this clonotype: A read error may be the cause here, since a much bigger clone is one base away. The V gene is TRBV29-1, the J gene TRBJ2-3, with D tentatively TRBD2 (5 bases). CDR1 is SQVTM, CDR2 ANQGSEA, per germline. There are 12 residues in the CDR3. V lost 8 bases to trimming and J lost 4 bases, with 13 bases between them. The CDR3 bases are TGCAGCATCGGGAATAGTGCAGATACGCAGTATTTT. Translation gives CSIGNSADTQYF.

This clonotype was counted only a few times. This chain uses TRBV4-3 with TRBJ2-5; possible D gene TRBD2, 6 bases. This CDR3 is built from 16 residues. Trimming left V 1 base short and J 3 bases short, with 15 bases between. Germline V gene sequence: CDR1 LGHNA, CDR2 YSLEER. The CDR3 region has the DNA TGCGCCAGCAGCCAAGGCGGAGGGAGTGGTGAAGAGACCCAGTACTTC. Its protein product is CASSQGGGSGEETQYF.

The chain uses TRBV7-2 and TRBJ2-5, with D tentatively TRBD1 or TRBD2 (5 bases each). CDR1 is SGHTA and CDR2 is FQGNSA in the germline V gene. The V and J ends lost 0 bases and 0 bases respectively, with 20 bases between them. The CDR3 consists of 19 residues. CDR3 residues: CASSLADWGRLQYQETQYF. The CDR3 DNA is TGTGCCAGCAGCTTAGCCGACTGGGGACGGCTACAGTACCAAGAGACCCAGTACTTC.

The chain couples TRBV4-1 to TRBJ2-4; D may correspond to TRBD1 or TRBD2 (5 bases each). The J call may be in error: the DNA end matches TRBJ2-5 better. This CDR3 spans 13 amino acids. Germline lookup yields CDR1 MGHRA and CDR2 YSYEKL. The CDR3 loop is CASSQEGEETQYF. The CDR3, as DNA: TGCGCCAGCAGCCAAGAGGGGGAAGAGACCCAGTACTTC.

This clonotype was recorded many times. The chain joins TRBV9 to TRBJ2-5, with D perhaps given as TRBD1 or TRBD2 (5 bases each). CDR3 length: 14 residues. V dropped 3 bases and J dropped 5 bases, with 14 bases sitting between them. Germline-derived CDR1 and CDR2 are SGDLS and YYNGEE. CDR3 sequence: CASSAGTSWETQYF. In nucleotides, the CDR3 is TGTGCCAGCAGCGCTGGGACGAGCTGGGAGACCCAGTACTTC.

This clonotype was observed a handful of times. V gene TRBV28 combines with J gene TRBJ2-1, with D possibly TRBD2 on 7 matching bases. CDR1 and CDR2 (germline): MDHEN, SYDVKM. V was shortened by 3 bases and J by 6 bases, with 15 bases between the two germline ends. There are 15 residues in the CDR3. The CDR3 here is CASSFALGGGNEQFF. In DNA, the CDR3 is TGTGCCAGCAGTTTTGCACTAGGGGGGGGCAATGAGCAGTTCTTC.

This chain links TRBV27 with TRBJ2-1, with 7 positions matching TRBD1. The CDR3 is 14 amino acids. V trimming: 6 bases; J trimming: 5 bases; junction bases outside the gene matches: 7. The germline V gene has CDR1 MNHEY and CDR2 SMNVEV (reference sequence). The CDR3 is CASRPGTDHNEQFF. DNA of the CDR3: TGTGCCAGCAGACCGGGGACAGATCACAATGAGCAGTTCTTC.

The CDR3 region is CASSRTSGAAETQYF. CDR3 nucleotides: TGTGCCAGCAGCCGGACTAGCGGGGCCGCCGAGACCCAGTACTTC. This rearrangement joins TRBV11-2 to TRBJ2-5, with 12 bases fitting TRBD2. After removal of 5 bases from V and 5 bases from J, the junction contained 6 bases not matched to a gene. The CDR3 extends over 15 amino acids. Germline CDR1 reads SGHAT; CDR2 reads FQNNGV.

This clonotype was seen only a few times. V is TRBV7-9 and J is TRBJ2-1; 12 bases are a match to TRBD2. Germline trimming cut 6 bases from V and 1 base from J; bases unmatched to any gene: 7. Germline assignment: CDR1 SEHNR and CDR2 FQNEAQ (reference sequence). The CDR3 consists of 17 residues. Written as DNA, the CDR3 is TGTGCCAGCAGGCAGTCACTAGCGGGGGGTTCCTACAATGAGCAGTTCTTC. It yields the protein CASRQSLAGGSYNEQFF.